This section outlines one T cell receptor (beta chain) sequence together with its context. Its antigen is still unknown. What was amplified from RNA transcripts were TCR beta CDR3 regions. The TCR CDR3 first-round RT-PCR relied on the HTBI primer set. Using its own MiXCR run on the multiplex PCR reads, TCRdb lists one record per CDR3 protein. The sample includes around 440,000 distinct CDR3 sequences, approximately 14% seen only once; the top ten take roughly 15%. This sample stems from a study of T cells in Graves' hyperthyroidism and ophthalmopathy. General study points: The blood repertoire included most of the expanded thyroid clonotypes above 0.001. Separating ophthalmopathy from stable hyperthyroidism was achieved by a 13 V-J model.

The germline gives CDR1 DFQATT, CDR2 SNEGSKA (reference sequence). With 8 bases removed from V and 3 bases from J, the gap between germline ends came to 16 bases. The CDR3 is 13 residues long. When ophthalmopathy did not progress within 18 months, Graves' hyperthyroidism was considered stable. Newly diagnosed hyperthyroidism, duration under 2 months, in patients aged 18 to 65. The TCR comes from a woman under 30 with Graves' hyperthyroidism. The sample was blood. This chain uses TRBV20-1 with TRBJ2-5; D may be TRBD1 (6 bases). CDR3 loop: CSLDSYLEETQYF. The CDR3 DNA reads as TGCAGTCTGGACAGCTACTTGGAAGAGACCCAGTACTTC.